This TCR beta chain originates from a study of blood T cell repertoires in COVID-19. Study at large: Donors in the United States, Italy and Spain gave samples during acute or convalescent COVID-19. The cDNA or gDNA used as material had been derived from T cells, B-cell-depleted T cells, or PBMCs.

Per the original methods: Researchers report that nucleated cell counts were estimated from reference gene primer amplification. Repertoires were generated with immunoSEQ multiplex PCR, while TCRdb's copy carries only in-frame clones and drops some. V, J and clone size were drawn from that table, and D and trimming were deduced from the DNA. The data hold over 150,000 clones, with 65% to 85% observed a single time. This CDR3 contains 15 residues. V gave up 1 base and J gave up 1 base; unmatched junction bases: 3. The V gene's germline CDR1 is LNHDA and CDR2 SQIVND (reference sequence). This chain connects TRBV19 to TRBJ2-7; TRBD1 matches 8 bases. The receptor was isolated from a woman aged 55-70 years with acute or convalescent COVID-19. Material: peripheral blood. The CDR3 region is CASSIGQGFSYEQYF. CDR3 in DNA: TGTGCCAGTAGTATAGGACAGGGGTTTTCCTACGAGCAGTACTTC.